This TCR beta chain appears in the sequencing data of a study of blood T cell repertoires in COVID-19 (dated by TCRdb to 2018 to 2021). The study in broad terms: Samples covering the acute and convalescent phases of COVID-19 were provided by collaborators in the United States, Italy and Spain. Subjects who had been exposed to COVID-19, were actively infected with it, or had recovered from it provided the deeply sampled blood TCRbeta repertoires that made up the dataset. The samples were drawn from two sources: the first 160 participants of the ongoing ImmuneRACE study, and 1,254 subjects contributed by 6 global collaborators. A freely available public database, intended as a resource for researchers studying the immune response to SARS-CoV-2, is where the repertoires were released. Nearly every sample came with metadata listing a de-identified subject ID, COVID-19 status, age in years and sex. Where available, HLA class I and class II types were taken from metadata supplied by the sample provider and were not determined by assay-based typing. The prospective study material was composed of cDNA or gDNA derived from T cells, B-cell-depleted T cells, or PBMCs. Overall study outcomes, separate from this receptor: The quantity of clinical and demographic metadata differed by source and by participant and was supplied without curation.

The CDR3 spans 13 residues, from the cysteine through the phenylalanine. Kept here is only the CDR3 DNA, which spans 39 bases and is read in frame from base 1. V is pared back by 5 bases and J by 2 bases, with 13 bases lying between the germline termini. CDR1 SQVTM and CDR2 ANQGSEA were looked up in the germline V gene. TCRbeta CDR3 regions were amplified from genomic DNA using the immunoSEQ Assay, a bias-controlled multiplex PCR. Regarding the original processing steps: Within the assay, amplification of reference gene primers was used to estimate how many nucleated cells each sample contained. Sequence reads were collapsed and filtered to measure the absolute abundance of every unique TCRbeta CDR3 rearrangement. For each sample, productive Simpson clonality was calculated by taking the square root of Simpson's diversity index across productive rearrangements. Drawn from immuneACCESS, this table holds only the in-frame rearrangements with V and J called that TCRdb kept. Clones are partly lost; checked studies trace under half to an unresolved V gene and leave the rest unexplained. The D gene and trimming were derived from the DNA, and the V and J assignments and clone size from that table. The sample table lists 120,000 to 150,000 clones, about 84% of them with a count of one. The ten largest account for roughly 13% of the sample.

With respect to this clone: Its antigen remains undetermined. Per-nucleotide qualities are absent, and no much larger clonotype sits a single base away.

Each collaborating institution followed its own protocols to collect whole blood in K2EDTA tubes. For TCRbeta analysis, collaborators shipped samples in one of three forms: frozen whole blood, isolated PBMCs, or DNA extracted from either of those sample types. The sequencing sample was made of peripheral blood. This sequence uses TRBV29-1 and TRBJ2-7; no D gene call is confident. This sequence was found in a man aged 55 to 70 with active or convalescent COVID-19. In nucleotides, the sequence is TGCAGCGTTTACTTTTCAGGAACCTACGAGCAGTACTTC. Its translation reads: CSVYFSGTYEQYF.